This T cell receptor (beta chain) comes out of a study of CD8 T cells in ankylosing spondylitis. This clonotype was seen ten or more times. Its antigen remains unidentified. The germline V gene encodes CDR1 MDHEN and CDR2 SYDVKM. V gave up 4 bases and J gave up 2 bases; unmatched junction bases: 3. The CDR3 totals 14 residues. Study-level results: As for the disease-linked clones, they showed a CD8+ phenotype and occurred at relatively low frequencies in peripheral blood. Ankylosing spondylitis blood appeared to carry a characteristic TCR beta motif of 7 or 8 highly homologous variants. Earlier authors reported some of these motif variants in reactive arthritis synovial fluid and blood.

Each CDR3 protein gets one entry after TCRdb re-called the 5' RACE reads with MiXCR. The sample contains about 200,000 distinct CDR3 sequences, about 6.7% of which appear only once. The specimen was blood, either unsorted or a sorted T cell fraction (not recorded which). This clonotype was sampled from a male donor with ankylosing spondylitis. The rearrangement joins TRBV28 to TRBJ2-3; 7 bases align to TRBD2. In nucleotides, the CDR3 is TGTGCCAGCAGTTCAGCGGGATCCACAGATACGCAGTATTTT. The encoded protein is CASSSAGSTDTQYF.